This T cell receptor beta chain is from a study of blood T cell repertoires in COVID-19. Study details: From the United States, Italy and Spain came samples of acute and convalescent COVID-19. PBMCs, B-cell-depleted T cells, or T cells provided the cDNA or gDNA that made up the material.

Looked up from germline, CDR1 is LGHNT and CDR2 is FRNRAP. V gave up 5 bases and J gave up 6 bases; unmatched junction bases: 8. This CDR3 has 16 amino acids. Methods used by the authors: Researchers report that nucleated cell counts were estimated from reference gene primer amplification. Profiled with immunoSEQ multiplex PCR; TCRdb holds only in-frame clones, not every one. V, J and clone size are those of that table, while D and trimming were read from the DNA. The sample consists of 150,000 to 200,000 clones, approximately 86% of them appearing once. The specimen was peripheral blood. V gene TRBV12-5 combines with J gene TRBJ1-6, with 9 bases matching TRBD1. The origin of this receptor is a woman of 80 years or more with acute or convalescent COVID-19. The CDR3 is CASGRAQGAGNSPLHF. Here the CDR3 DNA reads TGTGCTAGTGGTCGGGCACAGGGGGCAGGTAATTCACCCCTCCACTTT. The whole variable domain, remainder taken from reference TRBV12-5 and TRBJ1-6, is DARVTQTPRHKVTEMGQEVTMRCQPILGHNTVFWYRQTMMQGLELLAYFRNRAPLDDSGMPKDRFSAEMPDATLATLKIQPSEPRDSAVYFCASGRAQGAGNSPLHFGNGTRLTVT.